The 10 T cell receptor beta chains reported below all come from one sample, sequenced in a study of metastatic and nonmetastatic thyroid tumors. Treatment of any kind had been given to no patient before thyroid surgery. MiXCR was used by TCRdb to re-call the PCR reads. The sample holds some 45,000 clones; 15% to 20% are singletons and the top ten take 22%. The sequencing sample was made of blood. Source of these receptors: a female donor with papillary thyroid cancer or a benign thyroid nodule (not recorded which). Some clones in this sample may be carry-over from other donors' samples.

In this sample, this clone turned up a few times. This chain connects TRBV6-1 to TRBJ2-7; 7 nucleotides line up with TRBD2. The ends lost 10 bases at V and 6 bases at J; junction bases unmatched: 15. Germline V gene sequence: CDR1 MNHNS, CDR2 SASEGT. The CDR3 is 14 amino acids. The CDR3 is CANYRRGERGEQYF. In DNA form, the CDR3 reads TGTGCCAACTACCGCCGGGGGGAACGGGGCGAGCAGTACTTC.

This clone was seen at least ten times. V usage is TRBV4-1 and J usage is TRBJ2-5; D remains unclear. V gave up 1 base and J gave up 5 bases, with 14 bases separating them. Germline CDR1 reads MGHRA; CDR2 reads YSYEKL. The CDR3 contains 15 residues. The DNA for the CDR3 is TGCGCCAGCAGCCAAGGAATAAACCGAAGGGAGACCCAGTACTTC. Its translation: CASSQGINRRETQYF.

With respect to this clone: This clone may be a read error of a much larger clone one base away. V and J are TRBV29-1 and TRBJ2-1, with a weak D call TRBD2 (5 bases). Trimming took off 8 bases at V and 9 bases at J, with 20 bases between the two ends. Per the germline V gene, CDR1 is SQVTM and CDR2 is ANQGSEA. The CDR3 loop spans 13 amino acids. The CDR3 sequence: CSSEVGPGSEQFF. The DNA of the CDR3 is TGCAGCTCAGAAGTGGGCCCGGGGAGTGAGCAGTTCTTC.

This clone appeared many times. The chain employs TRBV30 and TRBJ2-1; TRBD2 matches 7 bases. CDR3 length: 13 amino acids. V dropped 4 bases and J dropped 9; count of bases not matched to a gene: 9. CDR1 is GTSNPN and CDR2 is SVGIG in the germline V gene (reference sequence). The CDR3 here is CAWIPQPGGEQFF. In DNA form, the CDR3 reads TGTGCCTGGATTCCCCAGCCGGGAGGTGAGCAGTTCTTC. The variable domain in full, completed from reference TRBV30 and TRBJ2-1, reads SQTIHQWPATLVQPVGSPLSLECTVEGTSNPNLYWYRQAAGRGLQLLFYSVGIGQISSEVPQNLSASRPQDRQFILSSKKLLLSDSGFYLCAWIPQPGGEQFFGPGTRLTVL.

This chain's CDR3 is CASSLVPSESETQYF. Here the CDR3 DNA reads TGTGCCAGCAGCTTGGTACCTAGTGAGTCAGAGACCCAGTACTTC. The rearrangement links TRBV7-3 to TRBJ2-5; D not certain. V was cut by 3 bases and J by 4 bases, with 15 bases left in between. This CDR3 contains 15 residues. Germline V gives CDR1 SGHTA, CDR2 FQGTGA.

This clone was recorded many times. A much larger clone sits a single nucleotide away, making a read error possible. The genes are TRBV27 and TRBJ1-1, with 9 bases aligning to TRBD1. This CDR3 spans 16 amino acids. Germline CDR1 MNHEY, CDR2 SMNVEV (reference sequence). CDR3 residues: CAGSATGGLVNTEAFF. The DNA for the CDR3 is TGTGCCGGCAGTGCGACAGGGGGACTCGTAAACACTGAAGCTTTCTTT.

This clone has a count of ten or more. This chain uses TRBV19 with TRBJ2-3; 11 bases are shared with TRBD2. The CDR3 length is 16 residues. V trimming: 5 bases; J trimming: 7 bases; junction bases outside the gene matches: 11. CDR1 and CDR2 (germline): LNHDA, SQIVND (reference sequence). This CDR3 reads CASSAAGTSGDHTQYF. In DNA, the CDR3 is TGTGCCAGTAGTGCGGCCGGGACTAGCGGAGATCATACGCAGTATTTT.

The table lists this clone with many counts. Other DNA sequences from this sample encode an identical CDR3 as well. This chain joins TRBV7-2 and TRBJ2-1; no reliable D call. The CDR3 extends over 12 amino acids. Germline CDR1 is SGHTA and CDR2 is FQGNSA. Between the trimmed V and J ends, which lost 2 bases and 12 bases, there was a span of 11 bases. CDR3 sequence: CASSLYEKGQFF. As DNA, the CDR3 is TGTGCCAGCAGCTTATACGAGAAAGGGCAGTTCTTC.

This clone was seen more than once but under ten times. This sequence joins TRBV6-1 and TRBJ2-7; 8 nucleotides agree with TRBD2. The ends lost 6 bases at V and 6 bases at J; junction bases unmatched: 16. This CDR3 contains 16 residues. Germline V gene sequence: CDR1 MNHNS, CDR2 SASEGT. The CDR3 loop reads CASSRPRGLAGSEQYF. CDR3 nucleotide sequence: TGTGCCAGCAGCCGACCGCGGGGGCTAGCGGGTAGCGAGCAGTACTTC.

With regard to this clone: The same CDR3 can be traced to other DNA sequences in this sample. This rearrangement joins TRBV6-1 to TRBJ1-5; no definite D call. V was shortened by 6 bases and J by 2 bases, with 14 bases between the two germline ends. Germline loops: CDR1 MNHNS, CDR2 SASEGT. The length of the CDR3 is 15 residues. The CDR3 here is CASSRKGLGNQPQHF. The CDR3 bases are TGTGCCAGCAGCCGGAAAGGTTTAGGCAATCAGCCCCAGCATTTT.